Listed below are T cell receptor beta chains from one sample, sequenced in a study of cytomegalovirus exposure and HLA in healthy donors. Using immunoSEQ multiplex PCR, the repertoire was profiled, and TCRdb retains in-frame clones only, with some absent. Seen here are roughly 120,000 clones, roughly 70% observed once, and the top ten hold approximately 2.1%. Sequencing was carried out using PBMCs. The receptor set was obtained from a woman in her 40s in good health and CMV-seropositive. CDR3s include the opening cysteine and the closing phenylalanine or tryptophan. A D gene is named only where the DNA matches it firmly. Size is stated for part of the rows, as once, few or many counts, or as a class when the clone is expanded.

D gene,clone size,J gene,V gene,CDR3 DNA,CDR3 protein
TRBD2,-,TRBJ2-7,TRBV5-4,TGTGCCAGCAGCTCATCCGGGACTAGTACCTACGAGCAGTACTTC,CASSSSGTSTYEQYF
-,-,TRBJ2-2,TRBV4-1,TGCGCCAGCAGCCAGCACGCCCCAGGTTTGAACACCGGGGAGCTGTTTTTT,CASSQHAPGLNTGELFF
-,-,TRBJ1-5,TRBV27,TGTGCCCGGCAGTTTGGTAGCAACGTTCTGGGTCAGCCCCAGCATTTT,CARQFGSNVLGQPQHF
-,-,TRBJ2-1,TRBV5-4,TGTGCCAGCAGCTCACGACAGGCCTACAATGAGCAGTTCTTC,CASSSRQAYNEQFF
-,-,TRBJ1-3,TRBV5-8,TGTGCCAGCAGCTTATCCGGGGGGACGGCTGGAAACACCATATATTTT,CASSLSGGTAGNTIYF
TRBD1,-,TRBJ1-2,TRBV28,TGTGCCAGCAGTTTTACACTGGGACAGGGCAACTATGGCTACACCTTC,CASSFTLGQGNYGYTF
-,-,TRBJ2-6,TRBV19,TGTGCCAGTAGTATAACGGGGACTGGGGCCAACGTCCTGACTTTC,CASSITGTGANVLTF
-,-,TRBJ1-1,TRBV29-1,TGCAGCGTTAAACCGGGGACTGAAGCTTTCTTT,CSVKPGTEAFF
TRBD1,-,TRBJ1-2,TRBV6-5,TGTGCCAGCAGTCCGGACAGGGGGCCTAACTATGGCTACACCTTC,CASSPDRGPNYGYTF
-,-,TRBJ2-3,TRBV5-1,TGCGCCAGCAGCTTGGTATGGCCGGGTTGGCTCACAGATACGCAGTATTTT,CASSLVWPGWLTDTQYF
-,-,TRBJ1-1,TRBV2,TGTGCCAGCAGTCGGACGGGGGGGATGAACACTGAAGCTTTCTTT,CASSRTGGMNTEAFF
TRBD1,-,TRBJ2-7,TRBV5-1,TGCGCCAGCAGCTTGGGAGGACAGGCGAGCCCCTACGAGCAGTACTTC,CASSLGGQASPYEQYF
-,-,TRBJ2-1,TRBV4-1,TGCGCCAGCAGCAAGAGCGGAGAGTACAATGAGCAGTTCTTC,CASSKSGEYNEQFF
TRBD1,once,TRBJ1-1,TRBV6-6,TGTGCCAGCAGTTACGGTACAGGGGTGTTGAACACTGAAGCTTTCTTT,CASSYGTGVLNTEAFF
-,-,TRBJ2-7,TRBV6-5,TGTGCCAGCCTTAATACAGGGCCTCCCTACGAGCAGTACTTC,CASLNTGPPYEQYF
TRBD1,few,TRBJ1-2,TRBV20-1,TGCAGTGCCCCACAGGGGGCTGGCTACACCTTC,CSAPQGAGYTF
TRBD2,-,TRBJ2-5,TRBV7-3,TGTGCCAGCAGCTTAGGGACTAGCGGGTTAGAGACCCAGTACTTC,CASSLGTSGLETQYF
TRBD1,-,TRBJ1-1,TRBV28,TGTGCCAGCAGATCCCGTACAGGGGGAAGGGTGAACACTGAAGCTTTCTTT,CASRSRTGGRVNTEAFF
TRBD1,few,TRBJ1-1,TRBV4-1,TGCGCCAGCAGCCAAGAGACAGGGAGGAACACTGAAGCTTTCTTT,CASSQETGRNTEAFF
-,few,TRBJ2-7,TRBV28,TGTGCCATTCAATCTGGGACGACTAGCTCCTACGAGCAGTACTTC,CAIQSGTTSSYEQYF
-,-,TRBJ1-1,TRBV7-7,TGTGCTAGCAGCTTAGTAGCAGGGGCTGAAGCTTTCTTT,CASSLVAGAEAFF
-,-,TRBJ1-4,TRBV28,TGTGCCAGCGGACGAAAGGGGGGGAGTGAAAAACTGTTTTTT,CASGRKGGSEKLFF
TRBD1,-,TRBJ1-2,TRBV28,TGTGCCAGCAGTTTATGGGGACAGGGGGCTTATGGCTACACCTTC,CASSLWGQGAYGYTF
-,-,TRBJ1-5,TRBV4-2,TGTGCCAGCAGCCAAGAGCGGGGTTTCGGGCAGCCCCAGCATTTT,CASSQERGFGQPQHF
-,-,TRBJ2-3,TRBV27,TGTGCCAGCAGTTTATCGAGGACAGTAGATACGCAGTATTTT,CASSLSRTVDTQYF
-,-,TRBJ2-6,TRBV19,TGTGCGAGCTCGGCTGGGGCCAACGTCCTGACTTTC,CASSAGANVLTF
TRBD2,-,TRBJ2-7,TRBV9,TGTGCCAGCAGCAAAGGACTAGCGGGGACCTACGAGCAGTACTTC,CASSKGLAGTYEQYF
-,-,TRBJ2-1,TRBV7-2,TGTGCCAGCAGCTTAGCGGTGACTAGAACCAATGAGCAGTTCTTC,CASSLAVTRTNEQFF
-,-,TRBJ2-1,TRBV5-4,TGTGCCAGCAGGACCCAGACAGACTACAATGAGCAGTTCTTC,CASRTQTDYNEQFF
TRBD1,few,TRBJ1-2,TRBV6-1,TGTGCCAGCAGTGAACAGGGGGCGGCGCGTTATGGCTACACCTTC,CASSEQGAARYGYTF
-,-,TRBJ1-2,TRBV4-3,TGCGCCAGCAGCCAAGCCTGGACAAATACTAACTATGGCTACACCTTC,CASSQAWTNTNYGYTF
-,-,TRBJ1-2,TRBV4-3,TGCGCCAGCAGCCAAGAGGGGACAACCTATGGCTACACCTTC,CASSQEGTTYGYTF
-,few,TRBJ1-3,TRBV4-1,TGCGCCAGCAGCCAGACCCCCGCACAGGGTGCTGGAAACACCATATATTTT,CASSQTPAQGAGNTIYF
-,-,TRBJ1-3,TRBV15,TGTGCCACCAGCAGAGATTTACGTAGGTTCTTGGAGGTTCGCTCTGGAAACACCATATATTTT,CATSRDLRRFLEVRSGNTIYF
TRBD2,-,TRBJ2-1,TRBV7-2,TGTGCCAGCAGGAGTAGCGGGGGGGGCAATGAGCAGTTCTTC,CASRSSGGGNEQFF
TRBD1,-,TRBJ2-3,TRBV4-3,TGCGCCAGCAGCCACGCCGGGACAGGGGGAGGGCCAGATACGCAGTATTTT,CASSHAGTGGGPDTQYF
TRBD1,-,TRBJ1-4,TRBV18,TGTGCCAGCTCACCCAAAACAGGGGGAAACAATGAAAAACTGTTTTTT,CASSPKTGGNNEKLFF
TRBD1,-,TRBJ1-1,TRBV15,TGTGCCACCAGCAGACAGGGGGCACTGAACACTGAAGCTTTCTTT,CATSRQGALNTEAFF
TRBD2,-,TRBJ2-3,TRBV7-3,TGTGCCAGCAGCATGATTCGCGGGGGGAGCACAGATACGCAGTATTTT,CASSMIRGGSTDTQYF
-,-,TRBJ1-2,TRBV6-1,TGTGCCAGCAGGCTGACAGGACCCTATGGCTACACCTTC,CASRLTGPYGYTF